What follows are 27 T cell receptor beta chains derived from one specimen sequenced in a study of cytomegalovirus exposure and HLA in healthy donors. Primers included in the PCR were 60 Vbeta and 13 Jbeta primers. The assay was immunoSEQ multiplex PCR, and TCRdb's table has in-frame clones only and misses some. The sample lists about 130,000 clones, roughly 72% occurring once. The sequenced material came from PBMCs. These receptors were taken from a woman aged 45 to 65 in good health and CMV-seronegative.

This clone has a count of ten or more. The chain is built from TRBV6-6 and TRBJ1-1; 12 bases align to TRBD1. Germline CDR1 and CDR2: MNHNY and SVGAGI (reference sequence). CDR3 size: 15 residues. V lost 5 bases, J lost 5 bases, and 6 bases stayed unmatched. CDR3 in amino acids: CASSTRDRGRTEAFF. CDR3 coding DNA: TGTGCCAGCAGTACCCGGGACAGGGGGCGGACTGAAGCTTTCTTT.

This chain links TRBV29-1 with TRBJ1-2; D call uncertain. Deletions cut 1 base from V and 8 bases from J, with 11 bases between. The CDR3 loop spans 12 amino acids. Germline values: CDR1 SQVTM, CDR2 ANQGSEA. Here the CDR3 DNA reads TGCAGCGTTGAAGCGGGTCCCTGGGGCTACACCTTC. It specifies CSVEAGPWGYTF.

V gene TRBV7-9 combines with J gene TRBJ1-1; 8 nucleotides line up with TRBD1. Germline V lookup: CDR1 SEHNR, CDR2 FQNEAQ (reference sequence). The CDR3 loop spans 14 amino acids. V shed 5 bases, J shed 5 bases, and the junction held 7 bases outside the gene matches. In DNA form, the CDR3 reads TGTGCCAGCAGCCACGCAGGGGGCTGGACTGAAGCTTTCTTT. Translation: CASSHAGGWTEAFF.

The genes are TRBV19 and TRBJ2-2; 14 bases line up with TRBD2. This CDR3 comprises 16 residues. Germline V gives CDR1 LNHDA, CDR2 SQIVND (reference sequence). V lost 5 bases and J lost 6; bases outside the gene matches: 5. This CDR3 reads CASSSGLAGVAGELFF. The DNA of the CDR3 is TGTGCCAGTAGTTCGGGACTAGCGGGAGTGGCCGGGGAGCTGTTTTTT.

The chain uses TRBV29-1 and TRBJ2-1, with a weak D call TRBD1 (7 bases). CDR1 SQVTM and CDR2 ANQGSEA come from the germline V gene. The CDR3 is 13 residues long. With 2 bases removed from V and 6 bases from J, the gap between germline ends came to 11 bases. The CDR3 region has the DNA TGCAGCGTTGAATGGCAGGGGGGCAATGAGCAGTTCTTC. This translates into CSVEWQGGNEQFF.

This clone occurred many times. The chain employs TRBV6-4 and TRBJ1-2; 7 bases align to TRBD1. The CDR3 sequence is 15 residues long. The V and J ends lost 8 bases and 4 bases, in that order; junction bases with no gene match: 13. Germline V CDR1 and CDR2: MRHNA, SNTAGT. The CDR3 nucleotides are TGTGCCAGCTCGGCCTCGTCAGGGGGTACCTATGGCTACACCTTC. Encoded protein: CASSASSGGTYGYTF.

A single count supports this clone. The chain has TRBV7-2 and TRBJ1-1, with 7 bases that match TRBD1. From germline, CDR1 is SGHTA and CDR2 FQGNSA. The CDR3 sequence is 14 residues long. V shed 5 bases, J shed 1 base, and the junction held 4 bases outside the gene matches. The CDR3 DNA follows: TGTGCCAGCAGCGCCGGGACAGCGAACACTGAAGCTTTCTTT. Translation: CASSAGTANTEAFF.

The chain combines TRBV11-1 with TRBJ1-4, with 9 positions matching TRBD1. CDR3 length: 16 amino acids. The V gene's germline CDR1 is SGHAT and CDR2 FQDESV (reference sequence). V lost 0 bases, J lost 8 bases, and 7 bases stayed unmatched. CDR3: CASSLATGTGREKLFF. CDR3 coding DNA: TGTGCCAGCAGCTTAGCAACCGGGACAGGGCGAGAAAAACTGTTTTTT.

On this clone: Sequence at one end of the junction differs from germline and may be a read error. The chain has TRBV6-5 and TRBJ1-5, with 8 nucleotides matching TRBD1. This CDR3 is built from 15 residues. The V gene's germline CDR1 is MNHEY and CDR2 SVGAGI. In DNA, the CDR3 is TGTGCCAGCAGTTACTTGGGACAGGTCGGTCAGCCCCAGAATTTT. It yields the protein CASSYLGQVGQPQNF.

This clone has only a few counts. The chain combines TRBV7-2 with TRBJ2-7, with a tentative D call TRBD2 (5 bases). V shed 5 bases and J shed 2 bases, with 13 bases lying between them. Germline CDR1 SGHTA, CDR2 FQGNSA. CDR3 length equals 14 residues. The CDR3 bases are TGTGCCAGCAGCCCCGAGGGATTAACCTACGAGCAGTACTTC. Encoded protein: CASSPEGLTYEQYF.

The chain employs TRBV7-2 and TRBJ2-7, with D unclear. Germline lookup yields CDR1 SGHTA and CDR2 FQGNSA. The CDR3 runs 13 residues. Trimming took off 5 bases at V and 1 base at J, with 9 bases between the two ends. Here the CDR3 reads CASSEHVSYEQYF. For the CDR3, the DNA is TGTGCCAGCAGCGAGCACGTTTCCTACGAGCAGTACTTC.

The genes are TRBV5-1 and TRBJ2-2, with D possibly being TRBD2 (5 bases). This CDR3 is built from 16 residues. The germline gives CDR1 SGHRS, CDR2 YFSETQ. Trimming left V 4 bases short and J 4 bases short, with 17 bases between. This chain's CDR3 is CASSPGIKAGTGELFF. In nucleotides, the CDR3 is TGCGCCAGCAGCCCGGGAATCAAGGCGGGCACCGGGGAGCTGTTTTTT.

The V and J genes are TRBV9 and TRBJ2-3, with D possibly TRBD1 on 6 matching bases. V shed 0 bases and J shed 1 base, with 9 bases lying between them. Per germline, CDR1 SGDLS and CDR2 YYNGEE. This CDR3 is 15 amino acids long. CDR3 bases: TGTGCCAGCAGCGTAGGGGGGCGGGGCACAGATACGCAGTATTTT. Its translation is CASSVGGRGTDTQYF.

The genes are TRBV28 and TRBJ2-2, with 8 bases that match TRBD2. After removal of 8 bases from V and 6 bases from J, the junction contained 5 bases not matched to a gene. Germline V gene lookup returns CDR1 MDHEN and CDR2 SYDVKM. This CDR3 contains 13 residues. The CDR3 is CASRRAGAGELFF. In DNA form, the CDR3 reads TGTGCCAGCCGCCGAGCGGGGGCCGGGGAGCTGTTTTTT. The complete variable domain, with remaining parts taken from reference TRBV28 and TRBJ2-2, reads DVKVTQSSRYLVKRTGEKVFLECVQDMDHENMFWYRQDPGLGLRLIYFSYDVKMKEKGDIPEGYSVSREKKERFSLILESASTNQTSMYLCASRRAGAGELFFGEGSRLTVL.

CDR3 bases: TGTGCCAGCACCAAAGGACTAGCGGGAGGGGGACCCTACAATGAGCAGTTCTTC. This gives the protein CASTKGLAGGGPYNEQFF. The chain uses TRBV5-6 and TRBJ2-1; 15 bases match TRBD2. CDR3 length equals 18 residues. Germline V CDR1 and CDR2: SGHDT, YYEEEE. V shed 6 bases and J 2 bases; nucleotides not matched to a gene: 9.

This chain links TRBV19 with TRBJ2-5; D perhaps matches TRBD1 (5 bases). Trimming removed 6 bases from V and 2 bases from J, with 16 bases in between. The CDR3 covers 15 residues. The V gene's germline CDR1 is LNHDA and CDR2 SQIVND (reference sequence). The CDR3 sequence is CASSPGPGLQETQYF. For the CDR3, the DNA is TGTGCCAGTAGCCCCGGTCCAGGGTTACAAGAGACCCAGTACTTC.

This sequence joins TRBV4-2 and TRBJ2-4; perhaps TRBD2 as D (6 bases). The CDR3 is made up of 16 amino acids. From germline, CDR1 is LGHNA and CDR2 YNFKEQ. The V end was cut by 2 bases, the J end by 0 bases, with 11 bases between. This CDR3 is CASSQTGLLAKNIQYF. The CDR3 coding sequence is TGTGCCAGCAGCCAAACAGGACTACTAGCCAAAAACATTCAGTACTTC.

The chain combines TRBV27 with TRBJ2-5; 10 bases line up with TRBD2. The J segment lost 7 bases and the V segment lost 2 bases, leaving 10 bases of the junction unmatched. The CDR3 extends over 16 amino acids. Germline CDR1 reads MNHEY; CDR2 reads SMNVEV (reference sequence). The CDR3 DNA reads as TGTGCCAGCAGTTTACAACCAGCGGGAGGGCCAGGGACCCAGTACTTC. Its protein product is CASSLQPAGGPGTQYF.

The chain's CDR3 is CASSPLGRGHNEQFF. CDR3 nucleotides: TGTGCCAGCAGCCCGCTTGGGCGGGGGCATAATGAGCAGTTCTTC. The V call is TRBV27, the J call TRBJ2-1; maybe TRBD2 (7 bases). The ends were cut back, 6 bases at V and 7 bases at J, with 19 bases in the middle. CDR3 length: 15 residues. Looked up from germline, CDR1 is MNHEY and CDR2 is SMNVEV (reference sequence).

The chain employs TRBV5-4 and TRBJ2-7; tentative D call: TRBD1 (6 bases). Germline lookup yields CDR1 SGHNT and CDR2 YYREEE (reference sequence). This CDR3 spans 13 amino acids. V was shortened by 7 bases and J by 1 base, with 12 bases between the two germline ends. CDR3 in amino acids: CASGLDRSYEQYV. For the CDR3, the DNA is TGTGCCAGCGGGCTAGACAGGTCCTACGAGCAGTACGTC.

The rearrangement joins TRBV18 to TRBJ1-4; D might be TRBD1 (6 bases). V lost 8 bases and J 2 bases, leaving 12 bases between the germline ends. This CDR3 has 14 residues. The germline gives CDR1 KGHSH, CDR2 LQKENI. DNA for the CDR3: TGTGCCAGCAACAGGGTGGCGACTAATGAAAAACTGTTTTTT. Its protein product is CASNRVATNEKLFF.

V gene TRBV9 combines with J gene TRBJ1-1; D gene ambiguous. CDR3 size: 14 residues. CDR1 SGDLS and CDR2 YYNGEE come from the germline V gene. Trimming stripped 0 bases from V and 1 base from J, with 7 bases between. CDR3 bases: TGTGCCAGCAGCGTAGGGGCCGCGAACACTGAAGCTTTCTTT. Translated: CASSVGAANTEAFF. Drawing the rest from reference TRBV9 and TRBJ1-1, the complete variable domain is DSGVTQTPKHLITATGQRVTLRCSPRSGDLSVYWYQQSLDQGLQFLIQYYNGEERAKGNILERFSAQQFPDLHSELNLSSLELGDSALYFCASSVGAANTEAFFGQGTRLTVV.

This sequence joins TRBV7-8 and TRBJ1-1; D might be TRBD1 (5 bases). V lost 5 bases to trimming and J lost 5 bases, with 18 bases between them. CDR1 is SGHVS and CDR2 is FQNEAQ in the germline V gene. There are 15 residues in the CDR3. The CDR3 spells CASSPTVGGWTEAFF. CDR3 DNA sequence: TGTGCCAGCAGCCCGACCGTGGGGGGTTGGACTGAAGCTTTCTTT.

This clone was recorded only once. The rearrangement joins TRBV7-9 to TRBJ2-5, with 10 bases that match TRBD1. Germline CDR1 reads SEHNR; CDR2 reads FQNEAQ (reference sequence). CDR3 length: 16 amino acids. Germline trimming cut 5 bases from V and 0 bases from J; bases unmatched to any gene: 6. The CDR3 coding sequence is TGTGCCAGCAGCCGCACCGGACAGGGGGACCAAGAGACCCAGTACTTC. Protein sequence: CASSRTGQGDQETQYF.

The chain combines TRBV6-5 with TRBJ2-5; 7 bases match TRBD1. The J call could be wrong; TRBJ2-7 is a better fit for the DNA end. This CDR3 comprises 14 residues. Germline CDR1 and CDR2: MNHEY and SVGAGI. The CDR3 DNA reads TGTGCCAGCAGTACCAACAGGGGCCCCTACGAGCAGTACTTC. This sequence encodes CASSTNRGPYEQYF.

CDR3 in amino acids: CSIRRDTQYF. CDR3 sequence (DNA): TGCAGTATTCGGAGAGATACGCAGTATTTT. The genes are TRBV29-1 and TRBJ2-3; D call uncertain. The CDR3 sequence is 10 residues long. Germline V gives CDR1 SQVTM, CDR2 ANQGSEA.

The sample holds one count of this clone. The chain uses TRBV11-3 and TRBJ2-1, with D maybe TRBD1 (6 bases). Germline CDR1 reads SGHNT; CDR2 reads YENEEA. This CDR3 is built from 14 residues. The V and J ends lost 3 bases and 6 bases respectively, with 12 bases between them. Here the CDR3 reads CASSFESGANEQFF. As DNA, the CDR3 is TGTGCCAGCAGCTTTGAATCAGGGGCCAATGAGCAGTTCTTC.